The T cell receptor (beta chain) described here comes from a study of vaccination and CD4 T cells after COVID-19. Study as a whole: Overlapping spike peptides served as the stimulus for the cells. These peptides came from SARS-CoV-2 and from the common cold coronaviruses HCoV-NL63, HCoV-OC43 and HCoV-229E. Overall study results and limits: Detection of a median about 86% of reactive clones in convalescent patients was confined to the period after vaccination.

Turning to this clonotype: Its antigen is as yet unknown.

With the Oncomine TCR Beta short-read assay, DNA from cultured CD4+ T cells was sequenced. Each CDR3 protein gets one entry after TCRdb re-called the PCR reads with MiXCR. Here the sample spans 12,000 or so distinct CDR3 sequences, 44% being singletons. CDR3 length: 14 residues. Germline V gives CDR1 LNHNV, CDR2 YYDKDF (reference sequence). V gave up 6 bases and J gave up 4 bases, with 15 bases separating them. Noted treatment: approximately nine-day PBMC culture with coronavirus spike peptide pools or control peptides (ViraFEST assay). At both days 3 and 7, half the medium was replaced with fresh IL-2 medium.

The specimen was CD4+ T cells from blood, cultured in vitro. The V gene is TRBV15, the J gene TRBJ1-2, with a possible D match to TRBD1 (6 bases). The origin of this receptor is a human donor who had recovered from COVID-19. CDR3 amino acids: CATSYRTVPYGYTF. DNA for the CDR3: TGTGCCACCAGTTACCGGACAGTCCCCTATGGCTACACCTTC.